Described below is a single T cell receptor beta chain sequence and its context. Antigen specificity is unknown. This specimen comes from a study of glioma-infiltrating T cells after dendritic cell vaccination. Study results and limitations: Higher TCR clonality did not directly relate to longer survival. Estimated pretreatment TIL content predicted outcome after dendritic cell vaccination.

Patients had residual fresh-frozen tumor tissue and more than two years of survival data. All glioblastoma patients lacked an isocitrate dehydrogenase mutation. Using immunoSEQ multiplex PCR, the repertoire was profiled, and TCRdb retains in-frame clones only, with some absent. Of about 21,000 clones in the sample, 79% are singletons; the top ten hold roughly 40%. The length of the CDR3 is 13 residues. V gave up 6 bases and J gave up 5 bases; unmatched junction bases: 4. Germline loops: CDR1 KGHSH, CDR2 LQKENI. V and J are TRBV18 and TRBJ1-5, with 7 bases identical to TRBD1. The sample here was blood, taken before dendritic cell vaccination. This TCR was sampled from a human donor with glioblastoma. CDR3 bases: TGTGCCAGCTCTCGAGGACAGGATCAGCCCCAGCATTTT. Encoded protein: CASSRGQDQPQHF.